These T cell receptor beta chains were read from a single sample in a study of blood T cell repertoires in COVID-19. Only in-frame clones appear in the TCRdb table, and some are missing; sequencing was by immunoSEQ multiplex PCR. In the table there are around 200,000 clones, approximately 85% of which are singletons. What was sequenced was peripheral blood. All receptors derive from a man between 60 and 75 years old with acute or convalescent COVID-19. Both conserved end residues are part of each CDR3. Fields, in order: CDR3 protein, CDR3 DNA, V gene, clone size, D gene, J gene. The D gene is left open where the match is weak. Size values are once, few and many counts, or a class for expanded clones, and some rows have none.

CDR3 protein: CASSSLGTGGLRSYEQYF
CDR3 DNA: TGTGCCAGCAGTTCGCTCGGGACAGGGGGCCTCAGATCCTACGAGCAGTACTTC
V gene: TRBV27
clone size: -
D gene: TRBD1
J gene: TRBJ2-7

CDR3 protein: CASSPAGGVSYNEQFF
CDR3 DNA: TGTGCCAGCAGTCCCGCGGGGGGGGTCTCCTACAATGAGCAGTTCTTC
V gene: TRBV28
clone size: -
D gene: TRBD2
J gene: TRBJ2-1

CDR3 protein: CASSQGAGTGRETQYF
CDR3 DNA: TGTGCCAGCAGCCAAGGAGCCGGGACAGGGAGAGAGACCCAGTACTTC
V gene: TRBV3-1/TRBV3-2
clone size: once
D gene: TRBD1
J gene: TRBJ2-5

CDR3 protein: CASSLGASDNYGYTF
CDR3 DNA: TGTGCCAGCAGCTTGGGAGCGTCGGATAACTATGGCTACACCTTC
V gene: TRBV5-4
clone size: -
D gene: -
J gene: TRBJ1-2

CDR3 protein: CASSPAAGNQPQHF
CDR3 DNA: TGTGCCAGCTCACCGGCGGCGGGCAATCAGCCCCAGCATTTT
V gene: TRBV18
clone size: once
D gene: -
J gene: TRBJ1-5

CDR3 protein: CASSLGGRVAKNIQYF
CDR3 DNA: TGTGCCAGCAGTTTGGGCGGGAGAGTGGCCAAAAACATTCAGTACTTC
V gene: TRBV28
clone size: few
D gene: TRBD2
J gene: TRBJ2-4

CDR3 protein: CATEWGDTGELFF
CDR3 DNA: TGTGCCACCGAGTGGGGGGACACCGGGGAGCTGTTTTTT
V gene: TRBV24-1
clone size: -
D gene: -
J gene: TRBJ2-2

CDR3 protein: CASSFTGTNYGYTF
CDR3 DNA: TGCGCCAGCAGCTTTACAGGAACTAACTATGGCTACACCTTC
V gene: TRBV5-1
clone size: -
D gene: -
J gene: TRBJ1-2

CDR3 protein: CASSAAYSNQPQHF
CDR3 DNA: TGTGCCAGCAGCGCCGCCTATAGCAATCAGCCCCAGCATTTT
V gene: TRBV2
clone size: -
D gene: -
J gene: TRBJ1-5

CDR3 protein: CASSLPGAYEQYF
CDR3 DNA: TGTGCCAGCAGCTTACCGGGGGCCTACGAGCAGTACTTC
V gene: TRBV7-2
clone size: -
D gene: -
J gene: TRBJ2-7

CDR3 protein: CASSQRGGKNIQYF
CDR3 DNA: TGTGCCAGCAGCCAACGGGGAGGCAAAAACATTCAGTACTTC
V gene: TRBV3-1/TRBV3-2
clone size: once
D gene: -
J gene: TRBJ2-4

CDR3 protein: CASSPRQLLAKNIQYF
CDR3 DNA: TGTGCCAGCAGTCCCAGACAGTTACTAGCCAAAAACATTCAGTACTTC
V gene: TRBV28
clone size: -
D gene: -
J gene: TRBJ2-4

CDR3 protein: CASSYGQGSRGYTF
CDR3 DNA: TGTGCCAGCAGCTATGGACAGGGGTCCCGGGGCTACACCTTC
V gene: TRBV28
clone size: -
D gene: TRBD1
J gene: TRBJ1-2

CDR3 protein: CASSHRLAGEQFF
CDR3 DNA: TGTGCCAGCAGCCATAGACTAGCGGGTGAGCAGTTCTTC
V gene: TRBV7-3
clone size: -
D gene: TRBD2
J gene: TRBJ2-1

CDR3 protein: CASSSGGLGTSGSYEQYF
CDR3 DNA: TGTGCCAGCAGTTCGGGGGGTTTGGGGACTAGCGGCTCCTACGAGCAGTACTTC
V gene: TRBV28
clone size: -
D gene: TRBD2
J gene: TRBJ2-7